This TCR beta chain derives from a study of response to subunit inactivated influenza vaccine. Each CDR3 protein gets one entry after TCRdb re-called the RT-PCR reads with MiXCR. Found here are fewer than 350,000 distinct CDR3 sequences, about a fifth of them singletons; the top ten hold about 9.4%. With V trimmed by 4 bases and J by 3 bases, 4 bases remained unmatched. Germline-derived CDR1 and CDR2 are SGHTS and YDEGEE. This CDR3 spans 14 amino acids. This clonotype appeared a few times. Antigen specificity is unknown. The study's findings and limits: Each seasonal flu vaccination may recruit only limited new T cells, authors suggested.

This sample comprised PBMCs from blood, obtained around 22 months after vaccination. The chain employs TRBV5-8 and TRBJ1-5; TRBD1 agrees at 7 bases. This TCR came from a man in his fifties or sixties who received an inactivated influenza vaccine. CDR3 amino acids: CASSAGTANQPQHF. The CDR3 DNA reads as TGTGCCAGCAGCGCAGGGACAGCCAATCAGCCCCAGCATTTT.